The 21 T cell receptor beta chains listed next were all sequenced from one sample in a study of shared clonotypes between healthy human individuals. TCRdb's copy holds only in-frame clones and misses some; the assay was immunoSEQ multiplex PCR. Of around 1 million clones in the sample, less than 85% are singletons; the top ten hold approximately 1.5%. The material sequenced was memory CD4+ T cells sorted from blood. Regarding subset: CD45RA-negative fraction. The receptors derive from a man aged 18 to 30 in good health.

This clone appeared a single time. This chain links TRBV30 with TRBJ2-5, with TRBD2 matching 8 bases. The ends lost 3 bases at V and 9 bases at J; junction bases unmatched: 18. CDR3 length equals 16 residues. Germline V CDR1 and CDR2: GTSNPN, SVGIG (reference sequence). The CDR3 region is CAWSDRRAPGGVPQYF. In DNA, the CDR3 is TGTGCCTGGAGCGATAGGAGGGCCCCCGGGGGGGTCCCCCAGTACTTC.

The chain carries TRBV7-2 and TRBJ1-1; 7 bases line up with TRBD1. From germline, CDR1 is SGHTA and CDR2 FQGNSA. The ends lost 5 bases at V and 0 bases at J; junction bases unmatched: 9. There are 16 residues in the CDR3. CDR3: CASSQGGGPMNTEAFF. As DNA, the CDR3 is TGTGCCAGCAGCCAAGGGGGCGGCCCTATGAACACTGAAGCTTTCTTT.

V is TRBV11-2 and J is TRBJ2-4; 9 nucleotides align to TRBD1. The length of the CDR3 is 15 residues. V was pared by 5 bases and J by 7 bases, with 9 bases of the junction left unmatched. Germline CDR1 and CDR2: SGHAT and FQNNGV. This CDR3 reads CASSQITGTGNIQYF. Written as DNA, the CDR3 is TGTGCCAGCAGCCAAATTACCGGGACAGGGAACATTCAGTACTTC.

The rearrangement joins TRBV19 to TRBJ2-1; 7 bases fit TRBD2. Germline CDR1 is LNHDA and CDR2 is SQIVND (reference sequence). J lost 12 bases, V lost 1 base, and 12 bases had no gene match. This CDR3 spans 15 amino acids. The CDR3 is CASSIVEAGEGAQFF. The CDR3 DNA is TGTGCCAGTAGTATAGTAGAGGCGGGAGAGGGTGCGCAGTTCTTC.

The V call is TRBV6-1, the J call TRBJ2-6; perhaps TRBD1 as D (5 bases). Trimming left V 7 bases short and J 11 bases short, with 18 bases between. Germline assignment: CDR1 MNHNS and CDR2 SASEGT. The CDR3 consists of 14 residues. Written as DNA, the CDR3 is TGTGCCAGCATCAAACTCGACAGCCCTGACGTCCTGACTTTC. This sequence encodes CASIKLDSPDVLTF.

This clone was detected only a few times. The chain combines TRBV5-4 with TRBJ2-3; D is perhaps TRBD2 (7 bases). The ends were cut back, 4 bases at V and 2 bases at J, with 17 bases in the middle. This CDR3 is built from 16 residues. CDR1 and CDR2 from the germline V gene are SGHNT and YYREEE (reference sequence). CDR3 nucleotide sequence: TGTGCCAGCAGCCAAGGGGGGGTGACGACCACAGATACGCAGTATTTT. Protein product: CASSQGGVTTTDTQYF. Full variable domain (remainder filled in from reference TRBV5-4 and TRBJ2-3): ETGVTQSPTHLIKTRGQQVTLRCSSQSGHNTVSWYQQALGQGPQFIFQYYREEENGRGNFPPRFSGLQFPNYSSELNVNALELDDSALYLCASSQGGVTTTDTQYFGPGTRLTVL.

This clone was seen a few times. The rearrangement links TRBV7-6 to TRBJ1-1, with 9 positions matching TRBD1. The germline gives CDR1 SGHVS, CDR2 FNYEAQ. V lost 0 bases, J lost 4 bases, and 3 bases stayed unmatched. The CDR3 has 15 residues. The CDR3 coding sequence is TGTGCCAGCAGCTTAGCGGGACAGGGTTTCACTGAAGCTTTCTTT. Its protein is CASSLAGQGFTEAFF.

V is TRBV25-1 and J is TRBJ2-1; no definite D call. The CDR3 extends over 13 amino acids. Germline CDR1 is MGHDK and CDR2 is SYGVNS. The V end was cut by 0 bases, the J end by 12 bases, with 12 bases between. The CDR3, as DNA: TGTGCCAGCAGTGAATACGGCAGTGTAGGGCAGTTCTTC. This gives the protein CASSEYGSVGQFF.

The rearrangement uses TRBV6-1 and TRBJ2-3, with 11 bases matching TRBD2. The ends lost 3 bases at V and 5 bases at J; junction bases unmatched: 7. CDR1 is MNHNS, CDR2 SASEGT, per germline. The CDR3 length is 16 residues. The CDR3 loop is CASSEISGGARDTQYF. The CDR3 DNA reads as TGTGCCAGCAGTGAGATTAGCGGGGGGGCCAGAGATACGCAGTATTTT.

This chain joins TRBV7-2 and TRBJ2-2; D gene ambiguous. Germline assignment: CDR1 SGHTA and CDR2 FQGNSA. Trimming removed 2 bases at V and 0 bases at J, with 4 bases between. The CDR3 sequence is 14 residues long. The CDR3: CASSLKANTGELFF. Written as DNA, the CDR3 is TGTGCCAGCAGCTTAAAAGCGAACACCGGGGAGCTGTTTTTT.

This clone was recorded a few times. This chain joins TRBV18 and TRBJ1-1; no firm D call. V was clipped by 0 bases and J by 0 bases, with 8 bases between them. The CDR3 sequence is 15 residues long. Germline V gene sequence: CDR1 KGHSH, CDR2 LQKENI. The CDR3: CASSPPVGVNTEAFF. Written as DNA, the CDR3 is TGTGCCAGCTCACCACCGGTTGGGGTGAACACTGAAGCTTTCTTT. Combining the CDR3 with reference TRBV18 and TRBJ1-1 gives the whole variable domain NAGVMQNPRHLVRRRGQEARLRCSPMKGHSHVYWYRQLPEEGLKFMVYLQKENIIDESGMPKERFSAEFPKEGPSILRIQQVVRGDSAAYFCASSPPVGVNTEAFFGQGTRLTVV.

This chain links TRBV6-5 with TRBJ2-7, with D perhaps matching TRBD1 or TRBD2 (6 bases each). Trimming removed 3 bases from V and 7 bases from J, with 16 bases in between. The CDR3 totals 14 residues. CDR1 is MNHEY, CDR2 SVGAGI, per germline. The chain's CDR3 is CASSYNGGAGEQYF. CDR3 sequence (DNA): TGTGCCAGCAGTTATAACGGGGGCGCGGGGGAGCAGTACTTC.

The CDR3 is CASSRGDLGETQYF. CDR3 bases: TGTGCCAGCAGCCGAGGGGACTTGGGGGAGACCCAGTACTTC. The V gene is TRBV11-2, the J gene TRBJ2-5; D is perhaps TRBD2 (6 bases). V gave up 5 bases and J gave up 5 bases, with 15 bases separating them. The CDR3 length is 14 residues. Per the germline V gene, CDR1 is SGHAT and CDR2 is FQNNGV.

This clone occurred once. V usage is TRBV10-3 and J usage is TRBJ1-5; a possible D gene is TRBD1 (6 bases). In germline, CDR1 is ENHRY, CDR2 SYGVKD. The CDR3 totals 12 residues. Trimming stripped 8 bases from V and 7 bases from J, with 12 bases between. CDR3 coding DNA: TGTGCCATCTGGTCACAGGGCCAGCCCCAGCATTTT. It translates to CAIWSQGQPQHF.

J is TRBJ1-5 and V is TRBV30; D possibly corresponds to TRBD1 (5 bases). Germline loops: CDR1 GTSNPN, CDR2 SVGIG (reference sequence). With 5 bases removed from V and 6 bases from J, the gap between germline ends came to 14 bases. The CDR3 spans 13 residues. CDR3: CAWQGSLSQPQHF. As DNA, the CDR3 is TGTGCCTGGCAGGGCTCGTTAAGTCAGCCCCAGCATTTT.

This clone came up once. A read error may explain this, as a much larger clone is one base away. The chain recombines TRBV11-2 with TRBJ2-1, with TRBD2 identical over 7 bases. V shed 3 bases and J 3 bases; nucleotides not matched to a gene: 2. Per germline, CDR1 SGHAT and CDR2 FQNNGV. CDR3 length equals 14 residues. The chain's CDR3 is CASSFAGDYNEQFF. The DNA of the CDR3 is TGTGCCAGCAGCTTCGCGGGGGACTACAATGAGCAGTTCTTC.

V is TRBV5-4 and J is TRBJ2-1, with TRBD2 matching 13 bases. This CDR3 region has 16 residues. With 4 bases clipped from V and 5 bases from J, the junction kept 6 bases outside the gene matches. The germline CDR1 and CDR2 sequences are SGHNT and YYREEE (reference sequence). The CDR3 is CASSTSGRASNNEQFF. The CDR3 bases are TGTGCCAGCAGCACTAGCGGGAGGGCTTCTAACAATGAGCAGTTCTTC.

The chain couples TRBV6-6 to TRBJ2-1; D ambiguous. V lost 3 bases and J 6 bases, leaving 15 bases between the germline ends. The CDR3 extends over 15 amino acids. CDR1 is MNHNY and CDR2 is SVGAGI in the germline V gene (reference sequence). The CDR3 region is CASSYSSVEFNEQFF. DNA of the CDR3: TGTGCCAGCAGTTATTCCAGCGTAGAATTCAATGAGCAGTTCTTC.

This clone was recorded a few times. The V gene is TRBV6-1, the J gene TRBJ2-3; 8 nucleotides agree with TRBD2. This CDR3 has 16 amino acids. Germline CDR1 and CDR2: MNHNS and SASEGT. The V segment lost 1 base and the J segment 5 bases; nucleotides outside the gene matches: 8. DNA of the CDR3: TGTGCCAGCAGTGAAGGAACGGGAGGGCCCGGAGATACGCAGTATTTT. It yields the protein CASSEGTGGPGDTQYF.

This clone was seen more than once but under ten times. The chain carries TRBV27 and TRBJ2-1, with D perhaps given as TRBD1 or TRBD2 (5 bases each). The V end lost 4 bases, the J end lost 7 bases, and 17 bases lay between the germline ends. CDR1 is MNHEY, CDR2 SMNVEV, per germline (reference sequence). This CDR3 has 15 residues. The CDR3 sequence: CASSSWDGLGNEQFF. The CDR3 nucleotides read TGTGCCAGCAGTTCCTGGGACGGCCTAGGGAATGAGCAGTTCTTC.

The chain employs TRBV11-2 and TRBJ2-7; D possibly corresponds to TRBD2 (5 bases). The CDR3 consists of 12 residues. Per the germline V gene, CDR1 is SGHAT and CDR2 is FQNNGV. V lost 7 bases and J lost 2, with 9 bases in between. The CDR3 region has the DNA TGTGCCAGCACCTCTAGCCCCTACGAGCAGTACTTC. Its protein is CASTSSPYEQYF.